The 17 T cell receptor beta chains below all came from one sample that was sequenced in a study of T cells expressing NK-cell markers. TCRdb derives one entry per CDR3 protein from the 5' RACE reads, leaving out DNA. The sample table includes about 450,000 distinct CDR3 sequences. The sequenced sample was blood T cells: a sorted CD56 or NKG2C T cell subset, CD4+ or CD8+ T cells, or bulk PBMC T cells (not recorded which). All receptors derive from a woman between 18 and 70 years old in good health.

The chain recombines TRBV11-2 with TRBJ2-7. CDR1 SGHAT and CDR2 FQNNGV come from the germline V gene. CDR3 size: 14 residues. The CDR3 loop is CASSLNDEPYEQYF.

The V gene is TRBV20-1, the J gene TRBJ2-1; lacking DNA, the TRBD2 call made by TCRdb goes unchecked. Per the germline V gene, CDR1 is DFQATT and CDR2 is SNEGSKA (reference sequence). The CDR3 is 12 residues long. The CDR3 here is CSARVVGVEQFF.

The V call is TRBV9, the J call TRBJ2-6; checking the TCRdb D call of TRBD1 is not possible without DNA. The CDR3 runs to 16 residues. Germline CDR1 SGDLS, CDR2 YYNGEE. This CDR3 is CASSVSGVPGANVLTF.

The chain uses TRBV19 and TRBJ2-7. Germline V gives CDR1 LNHDA, CDR2 SQIVND (reference sequence). This CDR3 spans 14 amino acids. CDR3 protein: CASSIRTLDYEQYF. Complete variable domain (other parts from reference TRBV19 and TRBJ2-7): DGGITQSPKYLFRKEGQNVTLSCEQNLNHDAMYWYRQDPGQGLRLIYYSQIVNDFQKGDIAEGYSVSREKKESFPLTVTSAQKNPTAFYLCASSIRTLDYEQYFGPGTRLTVT.

This chain joins TRBV27 and TRBJ2-2. The CDR3 contains 15 residues. The germline gives CDR1 MNHEY, CDR2 SMNVEV (reference sequence). CDR3 sequence reads: CASSYRGVSTGELFF.

The chain couples TRBV12-3 or TRBV12-4 to TRBJ2-2. CDR3 size: 16 residues. The CDR3 sequence is CASSLPYSLNTGELFF.

The J gene is TRBJ2-1, the V gene TRBV19; TCRdb picks TRBD2, but there is no DNA to check that call. There are 15 residues in the CDR3. The germline CDR1 and CDR2 sequences are LNHDA and SQIVND (reference sequence). The CDR3 spells CASTPGSGGFDEQFF.

The gene calls are TRBV7-2 and TRBJ2-5; TCRdb calls TRBD1, which cannot be checked without DNA. CDR3 length: 13 amino acids. Germline V gene sequence: CDR1 SGHTA, CDR2 FQGNSA. CDR3 region: CASSPRVLGTQYF.

This chain uses TRBV15 with TRBJ1-5; TCRdb's D call, TRBD1, is unchecked because there is no DNA. Looked up from germline, CDR1 is LNHNV and CDR2 is YYDKDF (reference sequence). The length of the CDR3 is 13 residues. This chain's CDR3 is CATSAGFSQPQHF.

CDR3 protein: CASSGSSTDTQYF. The V gene is TRBV6-4, the J gene TRBJ2-3; TCRdb calls TRBD2, which cannot be checked without DNA. This CDR3 region has 13 residues. The germline V gene has CDR1 MRHNA and CDR2 SNTAGT.

J is TRBJ2-4 and V is TRBV10-3. The CDR3 length is 17 residues. CDR1 and CDR2 (germline): ENHRY, SYGVKD. This CDR3 reads CAISESQATVPKNIQYF.

J is TRBJ2-4 and V is TRBV7-2; TCRdb calls TRBD1, which cannot be checked without DNA. The CDR3 is 13 residues long. From germline, CDR1 is SGHTA and CDR2 FQGNSA. The CDR3 is CASSLDRENIQYF.

This chain connects TRBV29-1 to TRBJ1-2. CDR1 is SQVTM, CDR2 ANQGSEA, per germline. This CDR3 region has 13 residues. This CDR3 reads CSVGTVLNYGYTF.

The chain is built from TRBV7-2 and TRBJ2-2; TCRdb calls TRBD1, which cannot be checked without DNA. Per germline, CDR1 SGHTA and CDR2 FQGNSA. This CDR3 region has 15 residues. CDR3 sequence: CASSWGQGVTGELFF.

This chain joins TRBV28 and TRBJ2-3; the D call from TCRdb, TRBD1, cannot be confirmed without DNA. The CDR3 length is 14 residues. Germline V gene lookup returns CDR1 MDHEN and CDR2 SYDVKM. The chain's CDR3 is CASSFGGLTDTQYF.

The chain carries TRBV4-3 and TRBJ2-7; TCRdb's D gene call, TRBD2, goes unchecked for lack of DNA. The CDR3 runs 14 residues. Germline lookup yields CDR1 LGHNA and CDR2 YSLEER. CDR3 loop: CASSQGGGTYEQYF.

The chain couples TRBV6-1 to TRBJ2-6. The CDR3 runs to 13 residues. Germline-derived CDR1 and CDR2 are MNHNS and SASEGT. The CDR3 sequence is CATDHLGANVLTF.